This TCR beta chain was identified in a study of blood T cells in healthy people across ages. Study-level findings and limits: A roughly linear fall in TCR beta diversity per million T cells was seen with increasing age.

Comments on this clonotype: The antigen remains undetermined.

Using a J-beta primer mix together with a sample-barcoded 5' primer, a second PCR was run for roughly 6 to 12 cycles. Every cDNA molecule bore a tag from a template-switch adaptor containing 12 random nucleotides. TCRdb analysed the 5' RACE reads with MiXCR anew, one entry per CDR3 protein. Of approximately 900,000 distinct CDR3 sequences listed, roughly 52% are singletons. Germline assignment: CDR1 SQVTM and CDR2 ANQGSEA. The CDR3 is made up of 16 amino acids. J gave up 5 bases and V 7 bases, and 12 bases lay outside the gene matches. In terms of origin and age, donors were healthy Caucasian individuals from Russia aged about 6 to 90. Isolation recovered at least 6.5 million PBMCs from every sample.

The sequenced material came from blood. This TCR was sampled from a man aged 25-45 years in good health. The rearrangement links TRBV29-1 to TRBJ2-1, with 12 bases that match TRBD2. This CDR3 is CSAYVTSGGHHNEQFF. The CDR3 DNA reads TGCAGCGCTTACGTTACTAGCGGGGGGCACCACAATGAGCAGTTCTTC.